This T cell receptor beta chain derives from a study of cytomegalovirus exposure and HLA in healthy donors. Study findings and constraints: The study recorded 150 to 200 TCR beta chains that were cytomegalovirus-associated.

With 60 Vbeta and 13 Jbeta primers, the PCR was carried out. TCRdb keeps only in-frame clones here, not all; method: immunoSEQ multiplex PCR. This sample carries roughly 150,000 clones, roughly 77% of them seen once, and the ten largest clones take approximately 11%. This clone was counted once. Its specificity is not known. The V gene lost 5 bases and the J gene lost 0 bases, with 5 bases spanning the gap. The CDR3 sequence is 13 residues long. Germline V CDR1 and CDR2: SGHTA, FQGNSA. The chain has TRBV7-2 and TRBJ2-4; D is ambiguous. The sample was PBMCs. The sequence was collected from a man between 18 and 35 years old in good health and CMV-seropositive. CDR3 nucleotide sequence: TGTGCCAGCAGCGTAATAGCCAAAAACATTCAGTACTTC. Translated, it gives CASSVIAKNIQYF.